This T cell receptor (beta chain) was recorded in a study of Graves' ophthalmopathy and Graves' hyperthyroidism. Notes on the study in general: Ophthalmopathy could be told apart from stable hyperthyroidism by a 13-signature model (approximately 90% sensitivity, approximately 81% specificity).

Patients were left out if they had other autoimmune diseases, uncontrolled infections, pregnancy or lactation. The PBMCs were taken from about 10 ml of fresh peripheral blood. This clonotype has a count of ten or more. The antigen is not known. RNA transcripts served as template for amplifying TCR beta CDR3 sequences. The library came from an HTBI-primed first-round RT-PCR and a second-round multiplex PCR. Using its own MiXCR run on the multiplex PCR reads, TCRdb lists one record per CDR3 protein. The table has 300,000 to 450,000 distinct CDR3 sequences, approximately 18% seen once. This CDR3 region has 13 residues. Germline CDR1 is SGHAT and CDR2 is FQNNGV. Trimming left V 5 bases short and J 1 base short, with 8 bases between.

The TCR sequence derives from an adult woman with stable Graves' hyperthyroidism. The chain uses TRBV11-2 and TRBJ1-1; D remains unclear. What was sequenced was peripheral blood. CDR3 nucleotide sequence: TGTGCCAGCAGCCCGTCAGCGAACACTGAAGCTTTCTTT. It translates to CASSPSANTEAFF.